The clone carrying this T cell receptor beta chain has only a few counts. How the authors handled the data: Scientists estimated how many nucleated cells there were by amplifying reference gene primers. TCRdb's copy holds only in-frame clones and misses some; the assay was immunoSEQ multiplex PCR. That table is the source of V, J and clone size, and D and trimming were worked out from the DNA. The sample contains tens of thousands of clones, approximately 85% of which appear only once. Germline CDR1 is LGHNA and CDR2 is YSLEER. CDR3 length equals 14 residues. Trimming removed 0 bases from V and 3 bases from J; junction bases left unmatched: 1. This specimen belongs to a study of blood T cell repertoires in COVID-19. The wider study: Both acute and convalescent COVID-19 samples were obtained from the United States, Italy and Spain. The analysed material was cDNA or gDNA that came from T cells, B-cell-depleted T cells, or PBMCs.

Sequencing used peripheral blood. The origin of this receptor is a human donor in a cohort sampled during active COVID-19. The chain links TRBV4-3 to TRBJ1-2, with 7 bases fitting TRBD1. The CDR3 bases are TGCGCCAGCAGCCAAGACACAGGGGACTATGGCTACACCTTC. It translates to CASSQDTGDYGYTF.